What follows are 8 T cell receptor beta chains derived from one specimen sequenced in a study of beta chain features in type 1 diabetes (dated by TCRdb to 2016 to 2019). The method behind the library was the immunoSEQ multiplex PCR assay. All of the isolated RNA was reverse transcribed with the High Capacity cDNA Reverse Transcription Kit, so expressed TCRB transcripts were sequenced. TCRdb retrieved this table from immuneACCESS and kept in-frame rearrangements only. Not all clones are present; in checked studies, unresolved V genes account for under half, and no reason is known for the remainder. Here the sample has roughly 500,000 clones; 11% occur a single time. The top ten constitute more than 0.045% of the sample. Sequencing was done on a sample of naive CD4+ T cells from blood. Per the publication, the cell subset or site label means: true naive CD4+ T cells. The receptor source for this set is a woman between 18 and 30 years old in good health.

On this clone itself: The same CDR3 is also encoded by other DNA sequences in this sample. Here the CDR3 reads CASSPPSQGGETQYF. As DNA, the CDR3 is TGTGCCAGCTCACCACCGTCACAGGGCGGCGAGACCCAGTACTTC. The chain links TRBV18 to TRBJ2-5; D perhaps matches TRBD1 (6 bases). This CDR3 region has 15 residues. Trimming stripped 0 bases from V and 5 bases from J, with 13 bases between. Germline V lookup: CDR1 KGHSH, CDR2 LQKENI.

The V and J genes are TRBV6-6 and TRBJ2-3; D is possibly TRBD1 (5 bases). V lost 6 bases and J lost 4, with 11 bases in between. This CDR3 region has 13 residues. Per the germline V gene, CDR1 is MNHNY and CDR2 is SVGAGI (reference sequence). The CDR3 is CASSRQSPDTQYF. CDR3 in DNA: TGTGCCAGCAGCCGACAGTCCCCAGATACGCAGTATTTT.

Of note for this clone: The sample carries other DNA sequences with the same CDR3. V and J are TRBV9 and TRBJ2-1; 8 bases are shared with TRBD2. CDR1 is SGDLS and CDR2 is YYNGEE in the germline V gene. The CDR3 totals 15 residues. The V and J ends lost 4 bases and 4 bases, in that order; junction bases with no gene match: 7. CDR3 coding DNA: TGTGCCAGCAGCCCCGGGACTAGTTCTTACAATGAGCAGTTCTTC. Protein product: CASSPGTSSYNEQFF.

This rearrangement joins TRBV14 to TRBJ1-6; 7 bases are shared with TRBD1. The CDR3 sequence is 15 residues long. Trimming cost V 4 bases and J 7 bases; bases outside gene matches: 7. Germline V gene lookup returns CDR1 SGHDN and CDR2 FVKESK. The CDR3 is CASSRIGGRNSPLHF. In DNA, the CDR3 is TGTGCCAGCAGCCGCATAGGGGGCAGGAATTCACCCCTCCACTTT.

This clone was picked up a small number of times. The CDR3 coding sequence is TGTGCCTGGAGTGGCGGGAGCGGGAGGGCACAGGCCACAGATACGCAGTATTTT. Its protein is CAWSGGSGRAQATDTQYF. This rearrangement joins TRBV30 to TRBJ2-3; TRBD2 matches 10 bases. The germline V gene encodes CDR1 GTSNPN and CDR2 SVGIG (reference sequence). This CDR3 spans 18 amino acids. V shed 1 base and J 2 bases; nucleotides not matched to a gene: 12.

This clone has only a few counts. The rearrangement links TRBV29-1 to TRBJ2-3; D is ambiguous. The germline gives CDR1 SQVTM, CDR2 ANQGSEA. The CDR3 is 13 amino acids. Trimming took 6 bases from V and 0 from J, leaving 10 bases between them. The chain's CDR3 is CSVSRDSTDTQYF. CDR3 in DNA: TGCAGCGTGAGTAGGGATAGCACAGATACGCAGTATTTT.

This clone showed up just a few times. CDR3 in amino acids: CAWRDRPTDTQYF. The CDR3 DNA reads as TGTGCCTGGAGGGACAGACCCACAGATACGCAGTATTTT. The chain couples TRBV30 to TRBJ2-3, with a weak D call TRBD1 (6 bases). The length of the CDR3 is 13 residues. The germline V and J ends were trimmed by 3 bases and 2 bases, with 9 bases remaining between them. Germline V gives CDR1 GTSNPN, CDR2 SVGIG (reference sequence). Combining the CDR3 with reference TRBV30 and TRBJ2-3 gives the whole variable domain SQTIHQWPATLVQPVGSPLSLECTVEGTSNPNLYWYRQAAGRGLQLLFYSVGIGQISSEVPQNLSASRPQDRQFILSSKKLLLSDSGFYLCAWRDRPTDTQYFGPGTRLTVL.

The chain recombines TRBV29-1 with TRBJ2-1; unclear D gene. CDR1 and CDR2 from the germline V gene are SQVTM and ANQGSEA. The CDR3 sequence is 15 residues long. Trimming removed 4 bases from V and 0 bases from J, with 13 bases in between. CDR3 residues: CSVGPTRSSYNEQFF. The CDR3 DNA reads TGCAGCGTTGGTCCCACAAGAAGCTCCTACAATGAGCAGTTCTTC.